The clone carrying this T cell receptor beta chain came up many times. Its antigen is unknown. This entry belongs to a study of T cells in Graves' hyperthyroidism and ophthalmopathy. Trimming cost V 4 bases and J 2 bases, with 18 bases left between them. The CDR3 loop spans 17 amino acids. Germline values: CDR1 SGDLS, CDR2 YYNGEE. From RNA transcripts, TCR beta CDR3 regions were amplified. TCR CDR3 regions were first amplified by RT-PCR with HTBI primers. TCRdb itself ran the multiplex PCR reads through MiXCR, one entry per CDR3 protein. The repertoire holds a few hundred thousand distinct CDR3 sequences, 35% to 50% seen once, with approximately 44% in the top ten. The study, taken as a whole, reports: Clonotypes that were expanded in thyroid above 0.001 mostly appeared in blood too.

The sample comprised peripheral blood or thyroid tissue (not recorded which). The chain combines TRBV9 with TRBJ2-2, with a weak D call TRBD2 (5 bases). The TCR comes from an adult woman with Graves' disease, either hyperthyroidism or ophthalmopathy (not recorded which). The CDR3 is CASSSSGLEKNTGELFF. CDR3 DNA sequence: TGTGCCAGCAGCTCCTCGGGATTAGAGAAAAACACCGGGGAGCTGTTTTTT.